Reported below is one TCR beta chain. Its cognate antigen has yet to be identified. No much larger clone is present one base from it, and per-base qualities are unavailable. Collaborating institutions collected whole blood in K2EDTA tubes following their own protocols. For TCRbeta analysis, collaborators shipped samples as frozen whole blood, isolated PBMCs, or DNA extracted from either of those sample types. This record comes from a study of blood T cell repertoires in COVID-19 (dated by TCRdb to about 2020). A note on the overall study: The collaborator samples originated in the United States, Italy and Spain and spanned the acute and convalescent phases of COVID-19. The sample metadata nearly always contained a de-identified subject ID, COVID-19 status, age in years and sex. Where HLA class I and class II types were available, the types were taken from metadata supplied by the sample provider, not from assay-based typing. The repertoires were released in a freely available public database intended as a resource for research on the immune response to SARS-CoV-2. The material from the prospective study consisted of cDNA or gDNA derived from T cells, B-cell-depleted T cells, or PBMCs. Samples were obtained from the ongoing ImmuneRACE study (first 160 participants) and from some 1,200 subjects provided by 6 global collaborators. Subjects who had been exposed to COVID-19, were actively infected with it, or had recovered from it provided the deeply sampled blood TCRbeta repertoires that made up the dataset. The investigation overall reported the following: How much clinical and demographic metadata was included differed by source and by participant, and the metadata was provided uncurated.

From the cysteine through the phenylalanine, the CDR3 covers 14 amino acids. The DNA shown is the 42-base CDR3, in frame from base 1. Reading the germline V gene gives CDR1 MNHEY and CDR2 SVGAGI. The V end gives up 6 bases and the J end 8 bases, leaving 7 bases in the junction not matched to a gene. TCRbeta CDR3 regions were amplified from genomic DNA using the immunoSEQ Assay, a bias-controlled multiplex PCR. In the original analysis: The number of nucleated cells in each sample was estimated by amplification of reference gene primers within the assay. To quantify the absolute abundance of each unique TCRbeta CDR3 rearrangement, sequence reads were collapsed and filtered. Productive Simpson clonality was computed per sample as the square root of Simpson's diversity index over productive rearrangements. Entries here come from immuneACCESS through TCRdb and include only in-frame sequences with V and J called. Some clones fail to appear in such tables; in the studies checked, an unresolved V gene covers under half of the shortfall, and the cause of the remainder is unknown. From that table come the V and J calls and clone size; the DNA was used to work out D and trimming. This sample lists about 40,000 clones; 70% to 85% were detected once. The ten largest account for 2% to 3% of the sample.

In this chain, TRBV6-5 is recombined with TRBJ2-1, and 10 bases in between align with TRBD2. Sequencing used peripheral blood. The clonotype was recovered from a woman aged 60-75 years with acute or convalescent COVID-19. The sequenced DNA is TGTGCCAGCAGAGGTAGCGGGGGGCTCTATGAGCAGTTCTTC. Translated, it gives CASRGSGGLYEQFF.